This TCR beta chain was retrieved from a study of T cells in Graves' hyperthyroidism and ophthalmopathy (dated 2019 in TCRdb). Describing the broader study: Peripheral blood samples were taken at the time of initial diagnosis, prior to any treatment. A discovery cohort of about 95 patients, 43 with Graves' ophthalmopathy and 55 to 60 with stable Graves' hyperthyroidism, was used to find distinguishing TCR V-J signatures. Prospective prediction of ophthalmopathy was tested in an independent validation cohort consisting of roughly 19 hyperthyroidism patients and more than 15 patients who later progressed to ophthalmopathy. The approximately 98 discovery patients were randomly divided into training and test sets at a 7:3 ratio. Thyroid tissue and blood T-cell repertoires from several Graves' hyperthyroidism patients were also compared in the study. Following sampling, methimazole starting at 30 mg daily was given to hyperthyroidism patients, and high-dose intravenous methylprednisolone was given to ophthalmopathy patients. The paper reports TCR Vbeta CDR3 sequencing of approximately 130 peripheral blood samples: under 45 ophthalmopathy, about 75 hyperthyroidism and approximately 17 progressor patients. Findings and caveats that apply to the study as a whole: In validation, the model predicted progression to ophthalmopathy a median of roughly 6.2 months before onset, with about 67% sensitivity and nearly 75% specificity. Most expanded thyroid clonotypes (frequency above 0.001) were also detected in blood, suggesting blood repertoires may reflect thyroid immune responses. No statistical method was used to set the sample size in advance, and investigators knew the group allocation. A 13 V-J signature model separated ophthalmopathy from stable hyperthyroidism, with 87.88% sensitivity and roughly 82% specificity in cross-validation and 80%/75% in testing.

Amplification of TCR beta CDR3 regions was carried out from RNA transcripts. The TCR CDR3 was subjected to a first round of RT-PCR using the HTBI primer set and the Qiagen OneStep RT-PCR kit. A second multiplex PCR round built the libraries, followed by size selection and purification. Sequencing of the libraries was done on an Illumina HiSeq2000 using paired-end 100 bp reads. Per the source publication's procedure: SOAPnuke was used to process the raw data, throwing out any read that contained adapters or uncalled bases, had a mean Phred below 15, or lacked an exact constant-primer or identifier match. High-quality paired reads were merged with COPE v1.2.5, and unique nucleotide sequences were defined as clonotypes. Clonotypes were aligned to IMGT TRBV, TRBD and TRBJ reference segments using MiTCR v1.1. Analysis was restricted to V-J combinations with a frequency above 0.0001, which covered roughly 99% of repertoires. A TCS score was defined as the ratio between F50 (clonal expansion) and ExV (chaos), using BLOSUM62-based TCRdist between CDR3 peptides within each V-J. Welch's t-statistics and random forest reduced just over 500 V-J features to 10 to 15, which were used in a naive Bayes classifier (R e1071). The public reads were quality trimmed at Q25 with fastp and then assembled into clones with MiXCR by TCRdb, keeping productive beta chains. Rows with a matching CDR3 protein are joined into one entry that keeps the most common DNA and genes. The V and J calls come from TCRdb's annotation, not from the publication. Counted in this sample were some 270,000 distinct CDR3 sequences; more than 10% of them appeared once. The ten biggest clones cover roughly 8.5% of the sample.

Of note for this clonotype: No cognate antigen has been identified for it. The record has no base qualities; no much larger clone is one base away.

Hyperthyroidism patients were newly diagnosed, had a disease duration of under 2 months, and were aged 18 to 65 years. Any patient with an uncontrolled infection, another autoimmune disease, pregnancy or lactation was excluded. Diagnoses were established on the basis of clinical symptoms, serum thyroxine and TRAb, thyroid ultrasound, and orbital computed tomography. For progressor patients, blood was drawn at the first diagnosis of hyperthyroidism, before any ophthalmopathy symptoms had appeared. PBMCs were separated from over 9 ml of fresh peripheral blood using Ficoll-Paque density gradient centrifugation. Progressor patients were defined as those initially diagnosed with Graves' hyperthyroidism in whom ophthalmopathy developed during follow-up. Trizol reagent was used to extract total RNA, and RNA quality was then checked on an Agilent 2100 Bioanalyzer. The germline V gene sets CDR1 to ENHRY and CDR2 to SYGVKD. The CDR3 goes from the cysteine to the phenylalanine over 13 residues. Only the CDR3 region is kept as DNA, spanning 39 bases read in frame from base 1. Deletion took 9 bases off V and 4 bases off J, with a span of 15 bases between the germline ends.

This clonotype originated in a woman in her 30s with Graves' hyperthyroidism that later progressed to Graves' ophthalmopathy. The chain is assembled from TRBV10-3 and TRBJ1-1, with a weak D call of TRBD1 (5 bases match). The sample was blood. The encoded CDR3 is CAIGGGPGTEAFF. In nucleotides, the sequence is TGTGCCATTGGGGGGGGTCCAGGCACTGAAGCTTTCTTT.